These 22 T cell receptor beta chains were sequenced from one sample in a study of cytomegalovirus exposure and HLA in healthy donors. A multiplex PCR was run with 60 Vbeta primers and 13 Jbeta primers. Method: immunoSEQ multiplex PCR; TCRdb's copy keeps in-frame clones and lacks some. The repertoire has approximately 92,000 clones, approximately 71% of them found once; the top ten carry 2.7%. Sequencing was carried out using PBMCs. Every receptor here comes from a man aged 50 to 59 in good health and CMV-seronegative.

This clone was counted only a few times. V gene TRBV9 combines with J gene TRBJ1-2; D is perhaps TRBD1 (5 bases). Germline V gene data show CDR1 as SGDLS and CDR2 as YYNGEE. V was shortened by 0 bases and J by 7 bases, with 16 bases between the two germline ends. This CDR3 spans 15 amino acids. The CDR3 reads CASSVDQDTMGGYTF. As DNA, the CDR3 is TGTGCCAGCAGCGTAGATCAGGACACCATGGGTGGCTACACCTTC.

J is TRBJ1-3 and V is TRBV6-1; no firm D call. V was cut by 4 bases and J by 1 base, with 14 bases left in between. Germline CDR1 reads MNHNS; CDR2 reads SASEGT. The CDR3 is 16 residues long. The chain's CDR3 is CASSAPSRGSGNTIYF. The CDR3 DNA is TGTGCCAGCAGTGCTCCGAGTCGCGGGTCTGGAAACACCATATATTTT.

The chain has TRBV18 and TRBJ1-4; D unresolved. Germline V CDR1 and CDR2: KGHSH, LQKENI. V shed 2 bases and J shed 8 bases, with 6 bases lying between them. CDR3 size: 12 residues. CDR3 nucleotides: TGTGCCAGCTCACCAACAGAGGAAAAACTGTTTTTT. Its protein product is CASSPTEEKLFF.

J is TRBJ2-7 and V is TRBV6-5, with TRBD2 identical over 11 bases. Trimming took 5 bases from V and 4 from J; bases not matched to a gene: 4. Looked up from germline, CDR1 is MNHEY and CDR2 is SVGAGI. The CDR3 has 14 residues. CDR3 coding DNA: TGTGCCAGCAGTCGCCTAGCGGGAGGTTACGAGCAGTACGTC. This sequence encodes CASSRLAGGYEQYV.

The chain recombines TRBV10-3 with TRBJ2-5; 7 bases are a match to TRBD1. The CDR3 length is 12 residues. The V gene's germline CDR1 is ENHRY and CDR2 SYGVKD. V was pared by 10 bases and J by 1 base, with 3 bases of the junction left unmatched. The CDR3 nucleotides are TGTGCCACCCGGGACAGCCAAGAGACCCAGTACTTC. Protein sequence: CATRDSQETQYF.

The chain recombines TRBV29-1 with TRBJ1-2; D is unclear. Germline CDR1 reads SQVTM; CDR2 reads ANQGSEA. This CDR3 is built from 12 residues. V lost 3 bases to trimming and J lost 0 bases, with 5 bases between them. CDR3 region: CSVDSSNYGYTF. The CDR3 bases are TGCAGCGTTGACAGTTCTAACTATGGCTACACCTTC.

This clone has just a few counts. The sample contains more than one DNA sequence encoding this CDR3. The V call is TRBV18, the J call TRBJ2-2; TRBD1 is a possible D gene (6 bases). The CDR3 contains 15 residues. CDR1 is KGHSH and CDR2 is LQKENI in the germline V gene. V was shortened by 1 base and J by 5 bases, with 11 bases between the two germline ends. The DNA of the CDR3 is TGTGCCAGCTCACCACTACAGGGTAGAACCGGGGAGCTGTTTTTT. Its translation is CASSPLQGRTGELFF.

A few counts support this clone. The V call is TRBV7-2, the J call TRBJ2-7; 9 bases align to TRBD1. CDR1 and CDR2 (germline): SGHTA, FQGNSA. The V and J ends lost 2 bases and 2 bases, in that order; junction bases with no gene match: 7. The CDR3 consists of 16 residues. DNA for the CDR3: TGTGCCAGCAGCTTACCTCGGGACAGGGTCCCCTACGAGCAGTACGTC. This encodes CASSLPRDRVPYEQYV.

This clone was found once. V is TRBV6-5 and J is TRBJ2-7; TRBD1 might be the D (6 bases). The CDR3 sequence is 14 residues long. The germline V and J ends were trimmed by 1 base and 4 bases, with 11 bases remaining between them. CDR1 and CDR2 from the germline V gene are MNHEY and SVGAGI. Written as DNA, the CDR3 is TGTGCCAGCAGTTACTACAGGGTGGGATACGAGCAGTACTTC. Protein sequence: CASSYYRVGYEQYF.

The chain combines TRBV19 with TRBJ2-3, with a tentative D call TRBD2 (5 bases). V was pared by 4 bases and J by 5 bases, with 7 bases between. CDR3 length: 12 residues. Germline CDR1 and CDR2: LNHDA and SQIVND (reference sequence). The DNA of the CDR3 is TGTGCCAGTAGTAGTGAGGGAGATACGCAGTATTTT. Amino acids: CASSSEGDTQYF.

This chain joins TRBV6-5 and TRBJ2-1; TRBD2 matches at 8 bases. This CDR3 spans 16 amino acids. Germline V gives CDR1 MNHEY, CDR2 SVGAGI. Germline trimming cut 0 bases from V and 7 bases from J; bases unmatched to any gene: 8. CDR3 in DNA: TGTGCCAGCAGTTACTCTTTCGGGAGGGCCGGGAATGAGCAGTTCTTC. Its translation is CASSYSFGRAGNEQFF.

The CDR3 DNA reads as TGCGCCAGCAGCATAGGCGGGGGGCACACAGATACGCAGTATTTT. It yields the protein CASSIGGGHTDTQYF. The V call is TRBV5-1, the J call TRBJ2-3; 8 bases line up with TRBD2. Trimming removed 4 bases from V and 2 bases from J; junction bases left unmatched: 6. The CDR3 extends over 15 amino acids. CDR1 and CDR2 (germline): SGHRS, YFSETQ.

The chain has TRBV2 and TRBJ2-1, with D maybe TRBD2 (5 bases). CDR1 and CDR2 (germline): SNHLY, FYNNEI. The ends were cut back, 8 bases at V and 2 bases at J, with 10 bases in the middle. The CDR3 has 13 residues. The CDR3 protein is CASLEGPYNEQFF. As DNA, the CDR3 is TGTGCCAGCCTTGAGGGCCCCTACAATGAGCAGTTCTTC.

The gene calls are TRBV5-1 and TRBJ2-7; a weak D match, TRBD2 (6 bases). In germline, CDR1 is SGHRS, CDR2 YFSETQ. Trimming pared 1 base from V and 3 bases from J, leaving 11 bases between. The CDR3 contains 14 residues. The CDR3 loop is CASSLLGGYYEQYF. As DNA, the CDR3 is TGCGCCAGCAGCTTGTTGGGGGGATACTACGAGCAGTACTTC.

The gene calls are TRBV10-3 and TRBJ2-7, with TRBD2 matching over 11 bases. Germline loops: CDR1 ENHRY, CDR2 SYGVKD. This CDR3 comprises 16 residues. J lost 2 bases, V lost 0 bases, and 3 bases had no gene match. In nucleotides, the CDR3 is TGTGCCATCAGTGAGTCGTTAGCGGGGGGGCCCTACGAGCAGTACTTC. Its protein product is CAISESLAGGPYEQYF.

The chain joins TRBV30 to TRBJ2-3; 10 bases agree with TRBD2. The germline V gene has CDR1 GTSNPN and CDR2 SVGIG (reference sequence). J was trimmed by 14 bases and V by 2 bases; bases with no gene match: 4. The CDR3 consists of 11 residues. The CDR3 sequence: CAWSQSGGAYF. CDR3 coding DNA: TGTGCCTGGAGTCAAAGCGGGGGGGCGTATTTT.

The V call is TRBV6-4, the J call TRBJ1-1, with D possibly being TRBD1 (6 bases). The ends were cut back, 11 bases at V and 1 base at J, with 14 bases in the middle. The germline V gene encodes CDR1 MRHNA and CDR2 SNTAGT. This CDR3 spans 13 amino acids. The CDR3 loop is CAGAGTPNTEAFF. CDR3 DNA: TGTGCCGGGGCCGGGACACCGAACACTGAAGCTTTCTTT.

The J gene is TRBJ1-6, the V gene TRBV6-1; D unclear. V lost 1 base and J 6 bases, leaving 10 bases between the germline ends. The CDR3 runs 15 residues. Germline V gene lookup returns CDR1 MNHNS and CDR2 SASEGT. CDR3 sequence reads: CASSEEWWSNSPLHF. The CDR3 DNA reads TGTGCCAGCAGTGAAGAGTGGTGGAGTAATTCACCCCTCCACTTT.

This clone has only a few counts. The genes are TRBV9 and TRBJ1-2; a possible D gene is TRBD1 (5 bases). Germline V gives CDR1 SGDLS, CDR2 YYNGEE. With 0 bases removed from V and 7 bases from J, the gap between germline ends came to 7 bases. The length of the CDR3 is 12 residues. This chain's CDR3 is CASSVAGIGYTF. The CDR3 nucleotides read TGTGCCAGCAGCGTAGCAGGGATTGGCTACACCTTC.

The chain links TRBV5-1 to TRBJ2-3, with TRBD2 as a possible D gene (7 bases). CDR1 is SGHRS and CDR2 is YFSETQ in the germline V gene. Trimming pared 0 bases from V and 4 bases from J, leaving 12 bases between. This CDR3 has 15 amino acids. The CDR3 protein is CASSLARGAADTQYF. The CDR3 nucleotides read TGCGCCAGCAGCTTGGCCCGGGGGGCGGCAGATACGCAGTATTTT.

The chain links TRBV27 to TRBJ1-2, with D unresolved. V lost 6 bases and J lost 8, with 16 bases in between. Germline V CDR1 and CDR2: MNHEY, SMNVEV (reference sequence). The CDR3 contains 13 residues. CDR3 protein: CASSRWPSGGYTF. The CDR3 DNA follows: TGTGCCAGCAGCCGATGGCCGAGCGGGGGCTACACCTTC.

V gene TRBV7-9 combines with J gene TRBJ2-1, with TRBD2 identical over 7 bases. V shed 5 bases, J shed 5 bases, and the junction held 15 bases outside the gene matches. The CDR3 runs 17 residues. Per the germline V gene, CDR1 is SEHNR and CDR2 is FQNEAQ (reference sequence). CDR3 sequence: CASSRVWGGSHHNEQFF. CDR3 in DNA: TGTGCCAGCAGCCGAGTATGGGGCGGGAGCCACCACAATGAGCAGTTCTTC.